These 24 T cell receptor beta chains were all obtained from the same sample, sequenced in a study of blood T cell repertoires in COVID-19. The method was immunoSEQ multiplex PCR; TCRdb's version includes in-frame clones alone and lacks a portion of them. Of hundreds of thousands of clones listed, about 87% are singletons. The sequenced sample was PBMCs or T cells enriched from blood (not recorded which). All receptors derive from a woman under 30 who had recovered from COVID-19.

This sequence joins TRBV29-1 and TRBJ2-7; 7 nucleotides line up with TRBD1. The CDR3 covers 15 residues. Germline trimming cut 0 bases from V and 3 bases from J; bases unmatched to any gene: 8. CDR1 and CDR2 from the germline V gene are SQVTM and ANQGSEA. In DNA, the CDR3 is TGCAGCGTTGAAGAATTGGGACAGAATTACTACGAGCAGTACTTC. It specifies CSVEELGQNYYEQYF.

The chain carries TRBV11-2 and TRBJ2-3, with 7 bases lining up with TRBD2. V lost 0 bases to trimming and J lost 5 bases; unmatched junction nucleotides: 14. CDR3 length: 18 residues. Germline values: CDR1 SGHAT, CDR2 FQNNGV. The CDR3 is CASSLEPMWAGAKDTQYF. The CDR3 DNA sequence: TGTGCCAGCAGCTTAGAACCTATGTGGGCGGGAGCCAAAGATACGCAGTATTTT.

DNA for the CDR3: TGTGCCAGCTCACCACTACCCGGACAATACACCGGGGAGCTGTTTTTT. It yields the protein CASSPLPGQYTGELFF. The chain carries TRBV18 and TRBJ2-2; D is perhaps TRBD1 (5 bases). V was trimmed by 1 base and J by 3 bases, leaving 12 bases between them. Looked up from germline, CDR1 is KGHSH and CDR2 is LQKENI. CDR3 length: 16 amino acids.

The chain is built from TRBV2 and TRBJ1-4, with D possibly being TRBD1 (6 bases). Germline V lookup: CDR1 SNHLY, CDR2 FYNNEI. The V end lost 6 bases, the J end lost 12 bases, and 20 bases lay between the germline ends. CDR3 length equals 14 residues. CDR3 protein: CASSPEAGVGELFF. CDR3 coding DNA: TGTGCCAGCAGCCCCGAGGCAGGGGTGGGGGAACTGTTTTTT.

The V and J genes are TRBV5-4 and TRBJ2-5; D gene ambiguous. The V end lost 0 bases, the J end lost 4 bases, and 10 bases lay between the germline ends. The CDR3 extends over 14 amino acids. The V gene's germline CDR1 is SGHNT and CDR2 YYREEE (reference sequence). Written as DNA, the CDR3 is TGTGCCAGCAGCTTGGGGTTAGCCCGAGAGACCCAGTACTTC. It yields the protein CASSLGLARETQYF.

The gene calls are TRBV6-1 and TRBJ2-1, with TRBD2 matching over 8 bases. The CDR3 runs to 13 residues. V was pared by 11 bases and J by 2 bases, with 5 bases of the junction left unmatched. The germline gives CDR1 MNHNS, CDR2 SASEGT. The DNA of the CDR3 is TGTGCCGCTATAGCGGGGACCTACAATGAGCAGTTCTTC. It translates to CAAIAGTYNEQFF.

The chain has TRBV28 and TRBJ2-7, with 14 nucleotides matching TRBD2. The CDR3 loop spans 17 amino acids. The V gene's germline CDR1 is MDHEN and CDR2 SYDVKM. V dropped 2 bases and J dropped 4; count of bases not matched to a gene: 7. The chain's CDR3 is CASSLQGLAGARYEQYF. The CDR3 bases are TGTGCCAGCAGTTTACAGGGACTAGCGGGAGCCCGGTACGAGCAGTACTTC.

The V call is TRBV21-1, the J call TRBJ1-5. TRBV21-1 is a listed pseudogene. The CDR3 runs 17 residues. This chain's CDR3 is CASSKDPRGPENQPQHF. The DNA of the CDR3 is TGTGCCAGCAGCAAAGATCCTCGGGGTCCCGAGAATCAGCCCCAGCATTTT.

This clone has a single count. The V gene is TRBV6-5, the J gene TRBJ2-1; 11 nucleotides line up with TRBD1. Germline CDR1 reads MNHEY; CDR2 reads SVGAGI. The CDR3 is 15 residues long. The V segment lost 4 bases and the J segment 9 bases; nucleotides outside the gene matches: 8. The CDR3 DNA reads as TGTGCCAGCAGTTCCGGGACAGGGGGTCTGGGTGAGCAGTTCTTC. Residues: CASSSGTGGLGEQFF.

This chain uses TRBV6-2 or TRBV6-3 with TRBJ1-1; D gene unclear. V dropped 1 base and J dropped 1 base, with 7 bases sitting between them. Germline lookup yields CDR1 MNHEY and CDR2 SVGEGT. The CDR3 is 14 residues long. The CDR3 sequence: CASSYFVENTEAFF. CDR3 in DNA: TGTGCCAGCAGTTACTTCGTAGAGAACACTGAAGCTTTCTTT.

V gene TRBV28 combines with J gene TRBJ2-3; D is undetermined. This CDR3 spans 15 amino acids. CDR1 MDHEN and CDR2 SYDVKM come from the germline V gene. Trimming took 6 bases from V and 0 from J, leaving 13 bases between them. The CDR3 DNA sequence: TGTGCCAGCAGCGCTAATCCTAGTAGCACAGATACGCAGTATTTT. Amino acids: CASSANPSSTDTQYF.

Comment on this clone: Sequence at one end of the junction differs from germline and may be a read error. The chain uses TRBV7-2 and TRBJ1-2, with 8 bases fitting TRBD1. Germline values: CDR1 SGHTA, CDR2 FQGNSA. This CDR3 contains 12 residues. CDR3 sequence reads: CASSFQGAPGHF. The CDR3 DNA reads as TGTGCCAGCAGCTTCCAGGGGGCACCCGGCCACTTC.

Only a few counts were recorded for this clone. The chain combines TRBV5-6 with TRBJ2-6; D perhaps matches TRBD1 (5 bases). The CDR3 covers 17 residues. V shed 4 bases and J shed 0 bases, with 14 bases lying between them. Germline CDR1 reads SGHDT; CDR2 reads YYEEEE. The CDR3 DNA sequence: TGTGCCAGCAGCCTTCCCAGGGCCCTCTCTGGGGCCAACGTCCTGACTTTC. The encoded protein is CASSLPRALSGANVLTF.

V gene TRBV29-1 combines with J gene TRBJ2-4; D gene ambiguous. Deletions cut 4 bases from V and 4 bases from J, with 5 bases between. CDR1 is SQVTM and CDR2 is ANQGSEA in the germline V gene. There are 11 residues in the CDR3. CDR3 nucleotide sequence: TGCAGCGTTGGTTTAAAAAACATTCAGTACTTC. Protein sequence: CSVGLKNIQYF. Supplemented by reference TRBV29-1 and TRBJ2-4, the full variable domain reads SAVISQKPSRDICQRGTSLTIQCQVDSQVTMMFWYRQQPGQSLTLIATANQGSEATYESGFVIDKFPISRPNLTFSTLTVSNMSPEDSSIYLCSVGLKNIQYFGAGTRLSVL.

The genes are TRBV15 and TRBJ2-1; TRBD2 matches at 9 bases. The CDR3 loop spans 16 amino acids. The ends lost 1 base at V and 2 bases at J; junction bases unmatched: 3. Germline V lookup: CDR1 LNHNV, CDR2 YYDKDF (reference sequence). This CDR3 reads CATSRGTSATYNEQFF. For the CDR3, the DNA is TGTGCCACCAGCAGAGGGACTAGCGCGACCTACAATGAGCAGTTCTTC.

The chain has TRBV5-1 and TRBJ1-2; D is ambiguous. V dropped 1 base and J dropped 8 bases, with 24 bases sitting between them. The CDR3 loop spans 17 amino acids. The V gene's germline CDR1 is SGHRS and CDR2 YFSETQ. CDR3 sequence (DNA): TGCGCCAGCAGCTTGCCGCTAACAGCCTCTCCGATGGCCGGCTACACCTTC. It encodes CASSLPLTASPMAGYTF.

The chain links TRBV7-8 to TRBJ2-7; 7 nucleotides line up with TRBD2. Germline CDR1 and CDR2: SGHVS and FQNEAQ. V shed 0 bases, J shed 6 bases, and the junction held 8 bases outside the gene matches. The CDR3 sequence is 15 residues long. CDR3 amino acids: CASSLALGTTSEQYF. As DNA, the CDR3 is TGTGCCAGCAGCTTAGCACTTGGGACTACCTCCGAGCAGTACTTC.

The chain links TRBV12-3 or TRBV12-4 to TRBJ2-7; a possible D gene is TRBD2 (5 bases). Deletions cut 1 base from V and 6 bases from J, with 7 bases between. The CDR3 covers 12 residues. The CDR3 loop is CASSLGLPEQYF. Written as DNA, the CDR3 is TGTGCCAGCAGTTTAGGACTACCCGAGCAGTACTTC.

V gene TRBV7-6 combines with J gene TRBJ2-1; D gene unclear. Germline-derived CDR1 and CDR2 are SGHVS and FNYEAQ. The germline V and J ends were trimmed by 2 bases and 11 bases, with 16 bases remaining between them. The CDR3 spans 14 residues. The CDR3 region is CASSLYLAAPQQFF. Written as DNA, the CDR3 is TGTGCCAGCAGCTTATACTTAGCTGCCCCGCAGCAGTTCTTC.

This clone was seen just once. This chain joins TRBV4-1 and TRBJ2-3; 10 bases map to TRBD2. Per germline, CDR1 MGHRA and CDR2 YSYEKL. The CDR3 length is 14 residues. Losses at the gene ends were 3 bases for V and 3 bases for J; bases not matched to a gene: 0. The CDR3 here is CASSQGLATDTQYF. The CDR3 DNA reads TGCGCCAGCAGCCAGGGACTAGCGACAGATACGCAGTATTTT.

The V call is TRBV4-2, the J call TRBJ2-7; 8 nucleotides align to TRBD2. Trimming removed 1 base from V and 4 bases from J; junction bases left unmatched: 6. Germline assignment: CDR1 LGHNA and CDR2 YNFKEQ. The CDR3 is 15 amino acids. CDR3 residues: CASSQVLADSYEQYF. The CDR3 DNA sequence: TGTGCCAGCAGCCAAGTACTAGCGGACTCTTACGAGCAGTACTTC.

This chain uses TRBV7-2 with TRBJ2-5, with D possibly matching TRBD2 (7 bases). CDR1 and CDR2 from the germline V gene are SGHTA and FQGNSA. CDR3 length: 18 residues. Trimming cost V 4 bases and J 5 bases, with 26 bases left between them. The CDR3 DNA is TGTGCCAGCAGCTCTACTGGGGTCGGGGGGCATTTGCGGGAGACCCAGTACTTC. Translated, it gives CASSSTGVGGHLRETQYF.

The chain is built from TRBV12-2 and TRBJ2-3; the table's D call TRBD2 went unverified against the DNA. TRBV12-2 is deemed a pseudogene. The CDR3 is made up of 19 amino acids. CDR3 bases: TGTGCAAGTCGCTTGACTCTAGCGGGAGGAATATTTAGCACAGATACGCAGTATTTT. It is translated as CASRLTLAGGIFSTDTQYF.

Comment on this clone: Different DNA sequences within this sample yield the same CDR3. The chain is built from TRBV5-4 and TRBJ1-2; D possibly corresponds to TRBD1 (6 bases). The CDR3 consists of 14 residues. Trimming stripped 2 bases from V and 2 bases from J, with 10 bases between. In germline, CDR1 is SGHNT, CDR2 YYREEE (reference sequence). The CDR3 DNA reads as TGTGCCAGCAGCTTCGACAGGTCAAACTATGGCTACACCTTC. Translated, it gives CASSFDRSNYGYTF.